This is a list of T cell receptor beta chains from one sample in a study of T-cell memory formation after mild COVID-19. TCRdb re-called the 5' RACE reads with MiXCR, one entry per CDR3 protein. The table includes just under 550,000 distinct CDR3 sequences, roughly 22% detected once. Sequencing was done on a sample of PBMCs or a T cell subset sorted from them (not recorded which). These receptors all stem from an adult woman who had mild COVID-19 (a few samples of this study predate the infection). Cell type and time point are not known. Both conserved end residues are part of each CDR3. A D gene is named only where the DNA matches it firmly. The size entry is marked missing in some rows and otherwise reads once, few, many or a size class.

V gene,D gene,J gene,clone size,CDR3 protein,CDR3 DNA
TRBV24-1,NA,TRBJ2-3,few,CATSDPHGQTTDTQYF,TGTGCCACCAGTGATCCACACGGGCAGACCACAGATACGCAGTATTTT
TRBV2,TRBD2,TRBJ2-5,NA,CASSEAGRGPGETQYF,TGTGCCAGCAGTGAAGCAGGGAGGGGCCCAGGGGAGACCCAGTACTTC
TRBV30,NA,TRBJ2-3,NA,CAWSAMGRGTDTQYF,TGTGCCTGGAGTGCAATGGGAAGGGGCACAGATACGCAGTATTTT
TRBV4-1,TRBD2,TRBJ2-7,few,CASSQPFLAGTYEQYF,TGCGCCAGCAGCCAACCCTTCCTAGCGGGAACCTACGAGCAGTACTTC
TRBV6-2/TRBV6-3,TRBD2,TRBJ2-5,few,CASSSTTSGSRETQYF,TGTGCCAGCAGTTCTACGACTAGCGGGAGTAGGGAGACCCAGTACTTC
TRBV24-1,NA,TRBJ2-5,NA,CATSDLIGGLYF,TGTGCCACCAGTGACCTCATTGGGGGTCTGTACTTC
TRBV25-1,NA,TRBJ2-1,few,CASSEWEGGNEQFF,TGTGCCAGCAGTGAATGGGAAGGGGGTAATGAGCAGTTCTTC
TRBV6-5,NA,TRBJ2-3,NA,CASSYEGPTMDTQYF,TGTGCCAGCAGTTACGAGGGACCCACTATGGATACGCAGTATTTT
TRBV6-5,NA,TRBJ2-1,NA,CASSRSLVGGGHYNEQFF,TGTGCCAGCAGTCGCTCCTTAGTGGGAGGAGGACATTACAATGAGCAGTTCTTC
TRBV6-2/TRBV6-3,TRBD2,TRBJ2-7,few,CASSGLAGAYEQYF,TGTGCCAGCAGTGGACTAGCGGGAGCCTACGAGCAGTACTTC
TRBV5-6,NA,TRBJ2-3,few,CASSFIPRGSTDTQYF,TGTGCCAGCAGCTTCATCCCCAGGGGAAGCACAGATACGCAGTATTTT
TRBV21-1,NA,TRBJ2-7,NA,CASSKENSKERPRGEQYF,TGTGCCAGCAGCAAAGAGAACTCAAAGGAGAGGCCAAGGGGCGAGCAGTACTTC
TRBV2,TRBD1,TRBJ2-7,few,CASSEVGTALGYEQYF,TGTGCCAGCAGTGAAGTTGGGACAGCCTTGGGCTACGAGCAGTACTTC
TRBV7-2,TRBD1,TRBJ1-6,few,CASSPGQGYSPLHF,TGTGCCAGCAGCCCGGGACAGGGATATTCACCCCTCCACTTT
TRBV9,TRBD1,TRBJ1-2,few,CASSVGWQGVRGYTF,TGTGCCAGCAGCGTAGGTTGGCAGGGGGTAAGAGGCTACACCTTC
TRBV5-1,TRBD1,TRBJ1-3,few,CASSLAPGQGVSGNTIYF,TGCGCCAGCAGCTTGGCACCGGGACAGGGGGTCTCTGGAAACACCATATATTTT
TRBV15,TRBD2,TRBJ2-2,NA,CATAPGLAYTGELFF,TGTGCCACCGCGCCGGGACTAGCGTACACCGGGGAGCTGTTTTTT
TRBV5-6,TRBD2,TRBJ2-3,NA,CASSHWVGLALTDTQYF,TGTGCCAGCAGTCATTGGGTGGGACTAGCGTTAACAGATACGCAGTATTTT
TRBV29-1,TRBD2,TRBJ2-1,NA,CSVRAGGLNEQFF,TGCAGCGTCCGAGCGGGGGGGCTCAATGAGCAGTTCTTC
TRBV19,TRBD1,TRBJ2-7,few,CASSMGSGGNEQYF,TGTGCCAGTAGTATGGGGTCAGGGGGCAACGAGCAGTACTTC
TRBV27,NA,TRBJ2-6,NA,CASSEVYFSGANVLTF,TGTGCCAGCAGCGAAGTATACTTCTCTGGGGCCAACGTCCTGACTTTC
TRBV5-4,NA,TRBJ2-1,NA,CASSLVPGVKYNEQFF,TGTGCCAGCAGCTTGGTTCCGGGGGTTAAATACAATGAGCAGTTCTTC
TRBV5-1,NA,TRBJ1-5,NA,CASSLNQDQPQHF,TGCGCCAGCAGCTTGAACCAGGATCAGCCCCAGCATTTT
TRBV19,NA,TRBJ1-1,few,CASQGRNTEAFF,TGTGCCAGCCAGGGACGGAACACTGAAGCTTTCTTT
TRBV19,TRBD1,TRBJ1-1,NA,CASSPRQGPPNTEAFF,TGTGCCAGTAGTCCACGACAGGGGCCGCCGAACACTGAAGCTTTCTTT
TRBV4-3,NA,TRBJ2-7,NA,CASSTSIQAHGEQYF,TGCGCCAGCAGCACAAGTATCCAGGCCCACGGAGAGCAGTACTTC
TRBV29-1,TRBD1,TRBJ1-5,NA,CSAGTGGSQPQHF,TGCAGCGCGGGGACAGGGGGGTCTCAGCCCCAGCATTTT
TRBV4-1,TRBD2,TRBJ2-7,NA,CASSQAASGGNEQYF,TGCGCCAGCAGCCAAGCGGCTAGCGGGGGAAACGAGCAGTACTTC
TRBV18,NA,TRBJ2-3,NA,CASSPHHPGAHTDTQYF,TGTGCCAGCTCACCACATCATCCGGGGGCCCACACAGATACGCAGTATTTT
TRBV10-3,NA,TRBJ2-5,few,CAIQDTNQETQYF,TGTGCCATCCAAGACACCAACCAAGAGACCCAGTACTTC
TRBV20-1,NA,TRBJ2-7,few,CSARESRDSYEQYF,TGCAGTGCTAGAGAGAGTAGAGACTCCTACGAGCAGTACTTC
TRBV5-5,NA,TRBJ1-1,NA,CASSLSRFKDTEAFF,TGTGCCAGCAGCTTGTCCAGGTTTAAGGACACTGAAGCTTTCTTT
TRBV9,NA,TRBJ2-3,NA,CASSNSNTQYF,TGTGCCAGCAGCAATAGTAATACGCAGTATTTT
TRBV20-1,NA,TRBJ2-1,NA,CSAWEGVFNEQFF,TGCAGTGCGTGGGAGGGGGTCTTCAATGAGCAGTTCTTC
TRBV5-5,NA,TRBJ1-5,NA,CASSPAGTKGQPQHF,TGTGCCAGCAGTCCGGCCGGGACTAAGGGTCAGCCCCAGCATTTT
TRBV10-3,NA,TRBJ1-1,NA,CAISESRGTEAFF,TGTGCCATCAGTGAGTCACGGGGCACTGAAGCTTTCTTT
TRBV12-5,NA,TRBJ1-1,NA,CASGLVSMGTEAFF,TGTGCTAGTGGTTTGGTAAGCATGGGGACTGAAGCTTTCTTT
TRBV24-1,TRBD1,TRBJ2-7,NA,CATSDHRGFSYEQYF,TGTGCCACCAGTGACCACAGGGGTTTCTCCTACGAGCAGTACTTC
TRBV11-2,TRBD2,TRBJ2-3,once,CASSLGVLAGGGTDTQYF,TGTGCCAGCAGCTTAGGAGTACTAGCGGGAGGAGGTACAGATACGCAGTATTTT
TRBV4-2,TRBD2,TRBJ2-2,NA,CASSTGTSDTGELFF,TGTGCCAGCAGCACGGGGACTAGCGATACCGGGGAGCTGTTTTTT
TRBV9,NA,TRBJ2-7,few,CASSVFNGGEQYF,TGTGCCAGCAGCGTATTTAACGGGGGCGAGCAGTACTTC
TRBV29-1,TRBD1,TRBJ1-2,NA,CSVGDRGYGYTF,TGCAGCGTCGGGGACAGGGGATATGGCTACACCTTC
TRBV4-1,NA,TRBJ2-7,few,CASSQGLSGKDYEQYF,TGCGCCAGCAGCCAAGGTCTTTCAGGGAAGGACTACGAGCAGTACTTC
TRBV28,NA,TRBJ1-2,few,CASSFLGSNYGYTF,TGTGCCAGCAGTTTTTTGGGATCTAACTATGGCTACACCTTC
TRBV13,TRBD2,TRBJ2-7,few,CASSEPASGSEQYF,TGTGCCAGCAGCGAACCGGCTAGCGGGAGCGAGCAGTACTTC
TRBV7-6,TRBD2,TRBJ2-7,NA,CASSPSGGGEQYF,TGTGCCAGCAGCCCGTCGGGAGGTGGCGAGCAGTACTTC
TRBV10-2,NA,TRBJ2-7,many,CASSTGGVYEQYF,TGCGCCAGCAGTACCGGGGGAGTGTACGAGCAGTACTTC
TRBV30,NA,TRBJ1-1,few,CAWSVRPGPEAFF,TGTGCCTGGAGTGTTCGCCCGGGCCCTGAAGCTTTCTTT
TRBV7-9,NA,TRBJ2-4,NA,CASSLSQAKNIQYF,TGTGCCAGCAGCTTGAGCCAAGCCAAAAACATTCAGTACTTC
TRBV20-1,NA,TRBJ2-3,NA,CSARTGPSTDTQYF,TGCAGTGCCCGGACTGGCCCTAGCACAGATACGCAGTATTTT